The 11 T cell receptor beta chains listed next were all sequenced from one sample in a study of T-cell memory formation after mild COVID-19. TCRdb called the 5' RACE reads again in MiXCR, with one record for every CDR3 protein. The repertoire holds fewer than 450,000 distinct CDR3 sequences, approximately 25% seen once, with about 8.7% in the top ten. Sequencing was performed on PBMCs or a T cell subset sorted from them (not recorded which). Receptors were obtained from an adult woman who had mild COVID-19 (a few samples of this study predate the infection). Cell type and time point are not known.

CDR3 region: CASSPTGWGYTF. Here the CDR3 DNA reads TGTGCCAGCAGTCCAACAGGATGGGGCTACACCTTC. The chain uses TRBV7-8 and TRBJ1-2; maybe TRBD1 (5 bases). Germline V gene lookup returns CDR1 SGHVS and CDR2 FQNEAQ. This CDR3 region has 12 residues. V was pared by 6 bases and J by 8 bases, with 13 bases between.

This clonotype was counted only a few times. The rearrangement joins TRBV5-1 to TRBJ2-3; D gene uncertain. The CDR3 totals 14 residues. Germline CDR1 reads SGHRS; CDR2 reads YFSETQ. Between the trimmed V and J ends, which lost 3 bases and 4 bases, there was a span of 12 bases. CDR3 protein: CASSSPVVADTQYF. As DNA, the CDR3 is TGCGCCAGCAGCTCCCCAGTGGTAGCAGATACGCAGTATTTT. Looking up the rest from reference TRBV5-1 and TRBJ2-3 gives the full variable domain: KAGVTQTPRYLIKTRGQQVTLSCSPISGHRSVSWYQQTPGQGLQFLFEYFSETQRNKGNFPGRFSGRQFSNSRSEMNVSTLELGDSALYLCASSSPVVADTQYFGPGTRLTVL.

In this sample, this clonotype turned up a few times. The CDR3 nucleotides read TGTGCCAGCAGTTTAAACCTAAAGAGGGGGACCAACCCAGATACGCAGTATTTT. Protein sequence: CASSLNLKRGTNPDTQYF. The chain is built from TRBV12-3 or TRBV12-4 and TRBJ2-3, with D perhaps matching TRBD1 (6 bases). V gave up 2 bases and J gave up 4 bases, with 22 bases separating them. This CDR3 has 18 amino acids.

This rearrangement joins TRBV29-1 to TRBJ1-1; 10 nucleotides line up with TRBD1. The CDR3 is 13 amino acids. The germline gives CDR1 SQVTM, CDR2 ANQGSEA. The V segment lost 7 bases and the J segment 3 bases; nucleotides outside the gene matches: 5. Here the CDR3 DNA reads TGCAGCGCCCTGGGGACAGGGGACACTGAAGCTTTCTTT. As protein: CSALGTGDTEAFF.

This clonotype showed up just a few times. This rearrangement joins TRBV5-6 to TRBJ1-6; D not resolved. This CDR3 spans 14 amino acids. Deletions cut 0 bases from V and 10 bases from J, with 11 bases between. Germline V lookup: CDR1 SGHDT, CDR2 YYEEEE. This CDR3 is CASSLVGLDSPLHF. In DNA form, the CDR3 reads TGTGCCAGCAGCTTGGTTGGCCTGGACTCACCCCTCCACTTT.

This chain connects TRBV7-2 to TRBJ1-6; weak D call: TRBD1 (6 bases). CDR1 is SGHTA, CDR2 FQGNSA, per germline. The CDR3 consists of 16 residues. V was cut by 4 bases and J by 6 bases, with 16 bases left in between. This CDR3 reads CASSSQQGSLNSPLHF. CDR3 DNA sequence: TGTGCCAGCAGCTCTCAACAGGGATCCCTTAATTCACCCCTCCACTTT.

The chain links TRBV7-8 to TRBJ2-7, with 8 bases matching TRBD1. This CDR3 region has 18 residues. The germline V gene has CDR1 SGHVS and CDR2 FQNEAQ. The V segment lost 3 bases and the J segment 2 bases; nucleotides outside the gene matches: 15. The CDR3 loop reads CASSFPSQGALGTYEQYF. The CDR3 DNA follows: TGTGCCAGCAGCTTTCCATCCCAGGGGGCGCTTGGGACCTACGAGCAGTACTTC.

The CDR3 loop reads CSARVGGRSSYEQYF. The CDR3 region has the DNA TGCAGTGCTAGAGTGGGGGGTCGGAGCTCCTACGAGCAGTACTTC. V gene TRBV20-1 combines with J gene TRBJ2-7, with D perhaps matching TRBD2 (6 bases). The CDR3 loop spans 15 amino acids. V gave up 1 base and J gave up 0 bases, with 13 bases separating them. The germline V gene encodes CDR1 DFQATT and CDR2 SNEGSKA (reference sequence).

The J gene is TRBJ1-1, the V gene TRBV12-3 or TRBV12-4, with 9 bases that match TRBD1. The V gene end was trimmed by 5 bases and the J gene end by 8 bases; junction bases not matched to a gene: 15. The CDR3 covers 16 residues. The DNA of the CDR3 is TGTGCCAGCAGTCCAAACAGGGGGCCGGCGCGAGAGGAAGCTTTCTTT. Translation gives CASSPNRGPAREEAFF.

CDR3 sequence: CASSSPPTGELFF. CDR3 in DNA: TGTGCCAGCAGTTCACCCCCCACCGGGGAGCTGTTTTTT. The rearrangement links TRBV12-3 or TRBV12-4 to TRBJ2-2; D unclear. The germline V and J ends were trimmed by 4 bases and 4 bases, with 7 bases remaining between them. This CDR3 contains 13 residues.

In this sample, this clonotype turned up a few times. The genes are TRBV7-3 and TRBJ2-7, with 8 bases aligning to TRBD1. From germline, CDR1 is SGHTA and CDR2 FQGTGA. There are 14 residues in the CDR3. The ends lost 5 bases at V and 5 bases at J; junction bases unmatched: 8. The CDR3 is CASSPGTGTHEQYF. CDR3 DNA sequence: TGTGCCAGCAGCCCGGGGACAGGTACCCACGAGCAGTACTTC.